These T cell receptor beta chains were read from a single sample in a study of Graves' ophthalmopathy and Graves' hyperthyroidism. TCRdb re-derived calls from the multiplex PCR reads in MiXCR, one entry per CDR3 protein. The top ten hold about 4.1% of the sample, which has about 590,000 distinct CDR3 sequences, about 40% seen once. Specimen: peripheral blood or thyroid tissue (not recorded which). These receptors all come from an adult man with Graves' hyperthyroidism. The conserved cysteine and the conserved F or W are not part of the CDR3 here. A clone size is listed for some rows: how often the clone was seen (once, few, many), or a class if it is expanded.

CDR3aa: SVEDRWGPGYGYT
v_gene: TRBV29-1
len: 13
abundance: many

CDR3aa: ASEAGGGRQPQH
v_gene: TRBV2
len: 12
abundance: many

CDR3aa: ASSQDEGEIGETQY
v_gene: TRBV7-9
len: 14
abundance: NA

CDR3aa: SVSGTGGEYGYT
v_gene: TRBV29-1
len: 12
abundance: NA

CDR3aa: SARTSGANTGELF
v_gene: TRBV29-1
len: 13
abundance: many

CDR3aa: SARGQY
v_gene: TRBV20-1
len: 6
abundance: NA

CDR3aa: AISGVLADQETQY
v_gene: TRBV10-3
len: 13
abundance: many

CDR3aa: SARDSARGVRETQY
v_gene: TRBV20-1
len: 14
abundance: many

CDR3aa: ASTLLLGGGNEKLF
v_gene: TRBV10-3
len: 14
abundance: NA

CDR3aa: AGSSGQSYEQY
v_gene: TRBV2
len: 11
abundance: many

CDR3aa: ATSDFSGTDTQY
v_gene: TRBV24-1
len: 12
abundance: few

CDR3aa: SARKATGQLHGYT
v_gene: TRBV20-1
len: 13
abundance: few

CDR3aa: AISNRVNTEAF
v_gene: TRBV10-3
len: 11
abundance: many

CDR3aa: ASSPGPTTEAF
v_gene: TRBV12-3/TRBV12-4
len: 11
abundance: many

CDR3aa: AMGATGELF
v_gene: TRBV10-3
len: 9
abundance: NA

CDR3aa: ASTNGGISNQPQH
v_gene: TRBV19
len: 13
abundance: many

CDR3aa: AISEAGGNTEAF
v_gene: TRBV10-3
len: 12
abundance: many

CDR3aa: ASSYQGYEQF
v_gene: TRBV11-2
len: 10
abundance: NA

CDR3aa: SAPRQGKNEQY
v_gene: TRBV20-1
len: 11
abundance: many

CDR3aa: SGGAGTVNYGYT
v_gene: TRBV29-1
len: 12
abundance: many

CDR3aa: ASNTYEQY
v_gene: TRBV19
len: 8
abundance: many

CDR3aa: ASSSQMNTEAF
v_gene: TRBV7-6
len: 11
abundance: many

CDR3aa: SASMDSATNEKLF
v_gene: TRBV20-1
len: 13
abundance: many

CDR3aa: ASSQGTAGLYEQY
v_gene: TRBV4-1
len: 13
abundance: NA

CDR3aa: ASSPRTGANSPFH
v_gene: TRBV2
len: 13
abundance: NA

CDR3aa: ASSYRTTGIGNTIY
v_gene: TRBV6-6
len: 14
abundance: many

CDR3aa: ASSWKGMDGYT
v_gene: TRBV6-6
len: 11
abundance: many

CDR3aa: ASSRGSMATNEKLF
v_gene: TRBV5-1
len: 14
abundance: NA

CDR3aa: ASSRQGSEQY
v_gene: TRBV28
len: 10
abundance: many

CDR3aa: ASSVAASVITGELF
v_gene: TRBV9
len: 14
abundance: NA

CDR3aa: SARATSSSYEQY
v_gene: TRBV20-1
len: 12
abundance: many

CDR3aa: ASSEFGGTEAF
v_gene: TRBV25-1
len: 11
abundance: many

CDR3aa: ASSVAGYGYT
v_gene: TRBV9
len: 10
abundance: many

CDR3aa: ASRPGPPSGELF
v_gene: TRBV12-3/TRBV12-4
len: 12
abundance: once

CDR3aa: ASSLGVGRGNTGELF
v_gene: TRBV7-9
len: 15
abundance: NA

CDR3aa: ASSLASGGLAGSYEQY
v_gene: TRBV7-2
len: 16
abundance: many

CDR3aa: SARSSLAKNAYEQY
v_gene: TRBV20-1
len: 14
abundance: many

CDR3aa: ASSGQGGRQPQH
v_gene: TRBV19
len: 12
abundance: many

CDR3aa: ASRPRQEQETQY
v_gene: TRBV5-1
len: 12
abundance: many

CDR3aa: ASSPPGLAGAGELF
v_gene: TRBV2
len: 14
abundance: NA

CDR3aa: ASSQAGQGIAYEQY
v_gene: TRBV7-9
len: 14
abundance: NA

CDR3aa: ASSLGGGNYGCT
v_gene: TRBV5-1
len: 12
abundance: NA

CDR3aa: SVLEGTGGKETQY
v_gene: TRBV29-1
len: 13
abundance: NA

CDR3aa: ATSSQENTEAF
v_gene: TRBV24-1
len: 11
abundance: many

CDR3aa: ASSQARPPGELF
v_gene: TRBV14
len: 12
abundance: few

CDR3aa: SVGLSYEQY
v_gene: TRBV20-1
len: 9
abundance: many

CDR3aa: ASSTAWDRGANQPQH
v_gene: TRBV7-2
len: 15
abundance: NA

CDR3aa: SVDLGNTEAF
v_gene: TRBV29-1
len: 10
abundance: many

CDR3aa: ASSFAGGRPEAF
v_gene: TRBV5-8
len: 12
abundance: few

CDR3aa: ASSSGLAIYEQY
v_gene: TRBV5-1
len: 12
abundance: many

CDR3aa: ASSPVWRETQY
v_gene: TRBV2
len: 11
abundance: many

CDR3aa: ASSLAPRGPYEQY
v_gene: TRBV11-2
len: 13
abundance: NA

CDR3aa: SDMRGGPSNYGYT
v_gene: TRBV29-1
len: 13
abundance: NA

CDR3aa: ASSQAATLPSSGNTIY
v_gene: TRBV2
len: 16
abundance: NA

CDR3aa: ASSPRRVGNTEAF
v_gene: TRBV11-2
len: 13
abundance: many

CDR3aa: ASSYRQRPGSEKLF
v_gene: TRBV6-5
len: 14
abundance: NA

CDR3aa: ASRAGQSGTEAF
v_gene: TRBV6-1
len: 12
abundance: many

CDR3aa: ASSLKAEQY
v_gene: TRBV12-3/TRBV12-4
len: 9
abundance: many

CDR3aa: ASSVATSGTSAGELF
v_gene: TRBV9
len: 15
abundance: many